These 19 T cell receptor beta chains share one sample of origin, sequenced in a study of cytomegalovirus exposure and HLA in healthy donors. 13 Jbeta primers and 60 Vbeta primers were used for the PCR. TCRdb's copy holds only in-frame clones and misses some; the assay was immunoSEQ multiplex PCR. The sample has approximately 140,000 clones; about four fifths are singletons. Sequenced: PBMCs. The receptors were gathered from a man in his forties or fifties in good health and CMV-seropositive.

This chain connects TRBV19 to TRBJ1-2, with a tentative D call TRBD1 (6 bases). CDR3 length: 14 amino acids. V gave up 5 bases and J gave up 8 bases, with 18 bases separating them. CDR1 and CDR2 from the germline V gene are LNHDA and SQIVND (reference sequence). CDR3 region: CASSPPNRVEGYTF. The CDR3 coding sequence is TGTGCCAGTAGTCCACCCAACAGGGTGGAGGGCTACACCTTC.

The genes are TRBV7-9 and TRBJ2-5; TRBD1 might be the D (6 bases). Trimming left V 5 bases short and J 4 bases short, with 11 bases between. CDR1 and CDR2 (germline): SEHNR, FQNEAQ (reference sequence). This CDR3 is built from 13 residues. This CDR3 reads CASSPPTGETQYF. The CDR3 DNA is TGTGCCAGCAGCCCACCGACAGGAGAGACCCAGTACTTC. Together with reference TRBV7-9 and TRBJ2-5, the CDR3 gives the full variable domain: DTGVSQNPRHKITKRGQNVTFRCDPISEHNRLYWYRQTLGQGPEFLTYFQNEAQLEKSRLLSDRFSAERPKGSFSTLEIQRTEQGDSAMYLCASSPPTGETQYFGPGTRLLVL.

With respect to this clone: Other DNA sequences in the same sample also yield this CDR3. The V call is TRBV5-1, the J call TRBJ2-3; the match to TRBD2 covers 13 bases. CDR3 length: 17 residues. After removal of 0 bases from V and 2 bases from J, the junction contained 3 bases not matched to a gene. Germline CDR1 SGHRS, CDR2 YFSETQ. This CDR3 reads CASSLGLAGGNTDTQYF. The DNA of the CDR3 is TGCGCCAGCAGCTTGGGACTAGCGGGGGGCAACACAGATACGCAGTATTTT.

This clone qualifies as medium-sized. The gene calls are TRBV4-1 and TRBJ1-2; 8 nucleotides agree with TRBD1. After removal of 4 bases from V and 0 bases from J, the junction contained 4 bases not matched to a gene. The CDR3 covers 15 residues. Germline V gene data show CDR1 as MGHRA and CDR2 as YSYEKL. The CDR3 DNA is TGCGCCAGCAGCCCAGAGACAGGGGCTAACTATGGCTACACCTTC. Protein: CASSPETGANYGYTF.

The chain employs TRBV4-1 and TRBJ2-7, with 9 bases matching TRBD1. Trimming at V came to 4 bases and at J to 7 bases, leaving 2 bases not matched to a gene. There are 12 residues in the CDR3. The germline gives CDR1 MGHRA, CDR2 YSYEKL. DNA for the CDR3: TGCGCCAGCAGCCTCGGGACAGGGGAGCAGTACTTC. Translation: CASSLGTGEQYF.

The chain carries TRBV30 and TRBJ2-6; D perhaps matches TRBD2 (7 bases). The germline V and J ends were trimmed by 3 bases and 4 bases, with 19 bases remaining between them. Per germline, CDR1 GTSNPN and CDR2 SVGIG (reference sequence). This CDR3 has 17 residues. This CDR3 is CAWRRGRAGRGANVLTF. The CDR3 region has the DNA TGTGCCTGGAGAAGGGGGAGGGCCGGACGGGGGGCCAACGTCCTGACTTTC.

The chain is built from TRBV28 and TRBJ2-7, with 9 bases fitting TRBD2. Trimming cost V 1 base and J 5 bases; bases outside gene matches: 6. The germline gives CDR1 MDHEN, CDR2 SYDVKM. The CDR3 is made up of 15 amino acids. The DNA for the CDR3 is TGTGCCAGCAGTTTATTTCGGGCGGGAGGGGACGAGCAGTACTTC. Protein sequence: CASSLFRAGGDEQYF.

V usage is TRBV30 and J usage is TRBJ1-2, with D possibly being TRBD1 (5 bases). V gave up 2 bases and J gave up 6 bases, with 10 bases separating them. Germline CDR1 and CDR2: GTSNPN and SVGIG (reference sequence). The CDR3 contains 12 residues. The CDR3 sequence is CAWSIQGNGYTF. CDR3 DNA sequence: TGTGCCTGGAGTATTCAGGGCAATGGCTACACCTTC.

This clone has a single count. The V gene is TRBV4-1, the J gene TRBJ2-5; D may be TRBD1 (7 bases). Per germline, CDR1 MGHRA and CDR2 YSYEKL. The CDR3 loop spans 14 amino acids. V lost 4 bases, J lost 1 base, and 10 bases lay in between. CDR3 loop: CASSRRDSQETQYF. The CDR3 region has the DNA TGCGCCAGCAGCCGGAGGGACAGCCAAGAGACCCAGTACTTC.

The V and J genes are TRBV4-3 and TRBJ1-2, with D possibly being TRBD1 (6 bases). The CDR3 covers 15 residues. Germline V lookup: CDR1 LGHNA, CDR2 YSLEER. Trimming shortened V by 1 base and J by 1 base, and 10 bases separated the two germline ends. The CDR3 reads CASSQAAGDNYGYTF. In DNA form, the CDR3 reads TGCGCCAGCAGCCAAGCGGCAGGGGATAACTATGGCTACACCTTC.

The gene calls are TRBV5-1 and TRBJ2-3, with 8 bases identical to TRBD2. Unmatched junction bases numbered 9, after V lost 1 base and J lost 5 bases. This CDR3 has 16 residues. CDR1 SGHRS and CDR2 YFSETQ come from the germline V gene. DNA of the CDR3: TGCGCCAGCAGCTTGCGACCGGGACTAGAAGTAGATACGCAGTATTTT. Protein product: CASSLRPGLEVDTQYF.

J is TRBJ1-4 and V is TRBV2; D is perhaps TRBD1 (5 bases). V gave up 7 bases and J gave up 7 bases, with 13 bases separating them. The CDR3 covers 13 residues. Looked up from germline, CDR1 is SNHLY and CDR2 is FYNNEI. CDR3 loop: CASIRGVGEKLFF. CDR3 sequence (DNA): TGTGCCAGCATACGGGGGGTGGGTGAAAAACTGTTTTTT.

CDR3 nucleotides: TGTGCCAGCAGTGGGGACAGGGTGGGCAATCAGCCCCAGCATTTT. This translates into CASSGDRVGNQPQHF. The chain is built from TRBV2 and TRBJ1-5, with TRBD1 matching over 9 bases. The germline CDR1 and CDR2 sequences are SNHLY and FYNNEI. J gave up 2 bases and V 4 bases, and 3 bases lay outside the gene matches. The CDR3 length is 15 residues.

The chain links TRBV11-1 to TRBJ2-7; 12 nucleotides align to TRBD1. Germline-derived CDR1 and CDR2 are SGHAT and FQDESV (reference sequence). V dropped 3 bases and J dropped 7; count of bases not matched to a gene: 4. This CDR3 spans 14 amino acids. The CDR3 DNA is TGTGCCAGCAGCTTGGGACAGGGGGCGCGGGAGCAGTACTTC. Its protein product is CASSLGQGAREQYF.

V gene TRBV11-1 combines with J gene TRBJ2-3; D is undetermined. V lost 3 bases to trimming and J lost 3 bases, with 13 bases between them. Germline CDR1 and CDR2: SGHAT and FQDESV (reference sequence). The CDR3 extends over 15 amino acids. CDR3 residues: CASSFSLGPTDTQYF. In DNA, the CDR3 is TGTGCCAGCAGCTTTTCCTTGGGCCCTACAGATACGCAGTATTTT.

The rearrangement uses TRBV4-3 and TRBJ2-1; weak D call: TRBD1 (6 bases). The CDR3 runs to 16 residues. The germline V gene has CDR1 LGHNA and CDR2 YSLEER. V shed 0 bases and J shed 2 bases, with 11 bases lying between them. DNA of the CDR3: TGCGCCAGCAGCCAAGATGTTGGACAGACCTACAATGAGCAGTTCTTC. Translation: CASSQDVGQTYNEQFF.

V gene TRBV9 combines with J gene TRBJ2-1, with 10 bases fitting TRBD2. Germline V gene sequence: CDR1 SGDLS, CDR2 YYNGEE. This CDR3 is built from 16 residues. Germline trimming cut 0 bases from V and 7 bases from J; bases unmatched to any gene: 7. Written as DNA, the CDR3 is TGTGCCAGCAGCGTAGCGAGCGGGGGGGCGCGGAATGAGCAGTTCTTC. The encoded protein is CASSVASGGARNEQFF.

The CDR3, as DNA: TGCGCCACCGAAGGGTGGACAGGGAGCTCCTACGAGCAGTACTTC. It yields the protein CATEGWTGSSYEQYF. This chain links TRBV10-2 with TRBJ2-7; TRBD1 matches 8 bases. The ends lost 10 bases at V and 0 bases at J; junction bases unmatched: 11. The CDR3 is 15 amino acids. Germline V gives CDR1 WSHSY, CDR2 SAAADI.

This clone showed up just a few times. The chain couples TRBV10-1 to TRBJ2-7, with a weak D call TRBD1 (6 bases). This CDR3 has 14 amino acids. The germline V gene encodes CDR1 WNHNN and CDR2 SYGVQD (reference sequence). V lost 7 bases and J lost 3, with 16 bases in between. CDR3 residues: CASILLGHDYEQYF. The CDR3 DNA reads TGCGCCAGCATCCTCCTGGGACACGACTACGAGCAGTACTTC.